A selection of T cell receptor beta chains follows, all from one sample in a study of graft-versus-host responses after intestinal transplantation. Data came from immunoSEQ multiplex PCR; TCRdb stores just in-frame clones and leaves some out. In the table there are more than 15,000 clones, 30% to 40% of which are singletons. Here the sequenced sample was alloreactive CD8+ T cells from a mixed lymphocyte reaction culture, taken before intestinal transplant. These receptors all stem from a human patient who received an intestinal transplant. The CDR3 runs from the conserved cysteine through the conserved F or W. The D gene is left open where the match is weak. Rows may omit the clone size; those that give it use once, few, many or a size class.

v_call	clone_size	j_call	d_call	cdr3_nt	cdr3_aa
TRBV7-9	once	TRBJ2-2	TRBD2	TGTGCCAGCAGCTACGCGGGAGGGATCACCGGGGAGCTGTTTTTT	CASSYAGGITGELFF
TRBV28	NA	TRBJ1-1	NA	TGTGCCAGCAGGAGGACGGGGCTCGGAACTGAAGCTTTCTTT	CASRRTGLGTEAFF
TRBV29-1	NA	TRBJ1-1	TRBD1	TGCAGCGTTGTGGAAGGGGGCGCAGGAACTGAAGCTTTCTTT	CSVVEGGAGTEAFF
TRBV21-1	NA	TRBJ2-7	NA	TGTGCCAGCCGTCTCGGGGAAGAGGAGGGGTTACCGGACTACGAGCAGTACTTC	CASRLGEEEGLPDYEQYF
TRBV2	NA	TRBJ2-3	NA	TGTGCCAGCAGCGGCGACGTGGAGACGCAGTATTTT	CASSGDVETQYF
TRBV6-9	NA	TRBJ1-5	NA	TGTGCCAGCAGTGAGGCAGGGTACAATCAGCCCCAGCATTTT	CASSEAGYNQPQHF
TRBV7-9	NA	TRBJ2-7	NA	TGTGCCAGCAGCCCCCTGCGGGCCCGGGGTTACGAGCAGTACTTC	CASSPLRARGYEQYF
TRBV21-1	NA	TRBJ2-1	NA	TGTGCCAGCAGCCCTCCGGGACTCTCTTCGATCTCCTACAATGAGCAGTTCTTC	CASSPPGLSSISYNEQFF
TRBV7-9	NA	TRBJ2-7	TRBD1	TGTGCCAGCAGCCGCCGGGACAGGTTCTACGAGCAGTACTTC	CASSRRDRFYEQYF
TRBV11-2	NA	TRBJ2-5	TRBD2	TGTGCCAGCAGCTTAGCACTTACCGGGACTAGGGTCCAAGAGACCCAGTACTTC	CASSLALTGTRVQETQYF
TRBV4-1	NA	TRBJ2-7	NA	TGCGCCAGCAGCCGAGTCGGAGATTACGAGCGGTACTTC	CASSRVGDYERYF
TRBV5-1	NA	TRBJ2-2	NA	TGCGCCAGCAGCTTGTACGAGGGCACCGGGGAGCTGTTTTTT	CASSLYEGTGELFF
TRBV7-9	NA	TRBJ2-7	NA	TGTGCCAGCAGCCCCACGAATAAGGCAGTTTTTCTAGGGATATACGAGCAGTACTTC	CASSPTNKAVFLGIYEQYF
TRBV13	few	TRBJ2-7	TRBD2	TGTGCCAGCAGCTTAGAACCGGGGGAGGGGGAGCAGTACTTC	CASSLEPGEGEQYF
TRBV4-1	NA	TRBJ1-5	TRBD1	TGCGCCAGCAGCCATCCCGGGACAGGGTCTCAGCCCCAGCATTTT	CASSHPGTGSQPQHF
TRBV27	NA	TRBJ2-1	NA	TGTGCCAGCAGTTGGGGGGCTAGCAGTGAGCAGTTCTTC	CASSWGASSEQFF
TRBV18	NA	TRBJ2-5	NA	TGTGCCAGCTCACCCGCCCAGCGGCAAGAGACCCAGTACTTC	CASSPAQRQETQYF
TRBV19	few	TRBJ1-1	NA	TGTGCCAGTAGAAGGGGGACGCTTCGGAGGGGCACTGAAGCTTTCTTT	CASRRGTLRRGTEAFF
TRBV29-1	NA	TRBJ2-1	TRBD2	TGCAGCGTCGAAATCACGGGACTAGCGGGAGAGGGGAGCTCCTACAATGAGCAGTTCTTC	CSVEITGLAGEGSSYNEQFF
TRBV5-3	NA	TRBJ2-3	NA	TGTGCCAGAAGCTCGGTTTTTGGGGATAGCCCGACCTCGGATACGCAGTATTTT	CARSSVFGDSPTSDTQYF
TRBV2	NA	TRBJ2-1	TRBD2	TGTGCCAGCAGACCAATTTTAGCGGGGGGGGTGTTCTTC	CASRPILAGGVFF
TRBV28	NA	TRBJ1-5	TRBD1	TGTGCCAGCAGCACAAGGCTCGGACAGGACCCAACATTCCAGCCCCAGCATTTT	CASSTRLGQDPTFQPQHF
TRBV5-1	once	TRBJ1-1	NA	TGCGCCAGCAGCTTCGGAAGCAGGGGTGAAGCTTTCTTT	CASSFGSRGEAFF
TRBV19	NA	TRBJ2-3	TRBD1	TGTGCCAGTAGTATCGGGACAGTGGAGTATTTT	CASSIGTVEYF
TRBV12-5	few	TRBJ2-7	NA	TGTGCTAGTGGTTTGTTACGCTCCGAGCAGTACTTC	CASGLLRSEQYF
TRBV21-1	few	TRBJ2-2	NA	TGTGCCAGCAGCAAAAAGTACGGGGGTAACACCGGGGAGCTGTTTTTT	CASSKKYGGNTGELFF
TRBV4-1	few	TRBJ2-2	TRBD2	TGCGCCAGCAGCCAAGAAGGGCTACTAGCGACCGGCGGGGAGCTGTTTTTT	CASSQEGLLATGGELFF
TRBV7-8	NA	TRBJ2-7	TRBD1	TGTGCCAGCGAATCCGGGACAGGGGTCTACGAGCAGTACTTC	CASESGTGVYEQYF
TRBV10-2	NA	TRBJ2-1	NA	TGCGCCAGCACGGCTTATAGCGGCCAGGCTTTGGGTGAGCAGTTCTTC	CASTAYSGQALGEQFF
TRBV6-1	few	TRBJ2-7	NA	TGTGCCAGCCCTGACAACGAATCCTACGAGCAGTACTTC	CASPDNESYEQYF
TRBV6-8	few	TRBJ1-1	NA	TGTGCCAGCAGTTACGGTATCAACACTGAAGCTTTCTTT	CASSYGINTEAFF
TRBV15	once	TRBJ2-7	NA	TGTGCCACCAGCAGAGATCTGTTAGTTCCCTACGAGCAGTACTTC	CATSRDLLVPYEQYF
TRBV4-1	NA	TRBJ2-7	TRBD1	TGCGCCAGCAGCCCTTCTTGGACAGGCCGATCCTACGAGCAGTACTTC	CASSPSWTGRSYEQYF
TRBV28	NA	TRBJ2-7	TRBD2	TGTGCCAGCAGTCTCTTGACTAGCGGGAGCTCCTACGAGCAGTACTTC	CASSLLTSGSSYEQYF
TRBV27	few	TRBJ2-7	NA	TGTGCCAGCAGTTCTTCCTACGAGCAGTACTTC	CASSSSYEQYF
TRBV7-6	medium-sized	TRBJ2-7	TRBD1	TGTGCCAGCAGCTTAGAACCGGGACAGGCCTACGAGCAGTACTTC	CASSLEPGQAYEQYF
TRBV27	NA	TRBJ2-7	NA	TGTGCCAGCAGTTTCGGCGGTAGCTCCTACGAGCAGTACTTC	CASSFGGSSYEQYF
TRBV27	NA	TRBJ1-1	NA	TGTGCCAGCAGTCCTCGGGGAGCTTTCTTT	CASSPRGAFF
TRBV10-3	medium-sized	TRBJ1-2	TRBD1	TGTGCCATCACGTCCCGCCGACAGGGGCAGCTATATGGCTACACCTTC	CAITSRRQGQLYGYTF
TRBV19	medium-sized	TRBJ2-7	NA	TGTGCCAGTAGTCCCGGGACTTTCTACGAGCAGTACTTC	CASSPGTFYEQYF
TRBV10-3	few	TRBJ1-5	NA	TGTGCCATCAGTGGAGCAGGGGAGGGCCATCAGCCCCAGCATTTT	CAISGAGEGHQPQHF
TRBV7-9	once	TRBJ2-7	NA	TGTGCCAGCAGCTTTTCGGGTCCCTACGAGCAGTACTTC	CASSFSGPYEQYF
TRBV6-5	NA	TRBJ1-1	NA	TGTGCCAGCAGTTACCCGGGTCTGAACACTGAAGCTTTCTTT	CASSYPGLNTEAFF
TRBV27	NA	TRBJ1-1	NA	TGTGCCAGCAGTTTTATCGGGGGCAACACTGAAGCTTTCTTT	CASSFIGGNTEAFF
TRBV4-1	few	TRBJ2-7	NA	TGTGCCAGCAGCCAAGATGACTCCTACGAGCAGTACTTC	CASSQDDSYEQYF
TRBV18	NA	TRBJ1-3	NA	TGTGCCAGCTCACCTGGACAGTCTAACACCATATATTTT	CASSPGQSNTIYF
TRBV10-2	NA	TRBJ1-5	TRBD1	TGCGCCAGCAGTGAGTCCAACAGGGGGTATAGCAATCAGCCCCAGCATTTT	CASSESNRGYSNQPQHF
TRBV25-1	few	TRBJ2-1	NA	TGTGCCAGCAGTGATTGGTTTCGTGAGCAGTTCTTC	CASSDWFREQFF
TRBV29-1	NA	TRBJ1-2	NA	TGCAGCGTTCCCCCAATTCCCCATGGACAAGATGGCTACACCTTC	CSVPPIPHGQDGYTF
TRBV19	NA	TRBJ2-6	TRBD2	TGTGCCACCAGAATGACTAGCGCCACATCTGGGGCCAACGTCCTGACTTTC	CATRMTSATSGANVLTF
TRBV6-5	NA	TRBJ2-3	TRBD1	TGTGCCAGCAGTGTGGACAGGGCGGATACGCAGTATTTT	CASSVDRADTQYF
TRBV7-9	medium-sized	TRBJ2-7	TRBD2	TGTGCCAGCAGCTCTCTAGCGGGGGGTACCGCTGATGAGCAGTACTTC	CASSSLAGGTADEQYF
TRBV28	NA	TRBJ2-7	TRBD2	TGTGCCAGCAGTTTCGGGAGCGGGACCCTCTACGAGCAGTACTTC	CASSFGSGTLYEQYF
TRBV19	few	TRBJ2-1	NA	TGTGCCAGTAGTATCTTGGCTTACAACTACAATGAGCAGTTCTTC	CASSILAYNYNEQFF
TRBV7-2	NA	TRBJ2-7	NA	TGTGCCAGCAGCCCGGGACCCCTATACGAGCAGTACTTC	CASSPGPLYEQYF
TRBV5-5	NA	TRBJ1-3	NA	TGTGCCAGCAGCTTGTCCCCGGGATGGGGAAACACCATATATTTT	CASSLSPGWGNTIYF
TRBV7-9	NA	TRBJ2-7	NA	TGTGCCAGCAGCGCGCCCGACTCAGGGATCAGCTACGAGCAGTACTTC	CASSAPDSGISYEQYF